The 31 T cell receptor beta chains below all came from one sample that was sequenced in a study of T cells in Graves' hyperthyroidism and ophthalmopathy. TCR beta CDR3 sequences were amplified from RNA transcripts. Initially, a first-round RT-PCR of the TCR CDR3 employed the HTBI primer set. One entry per CDR3 protein, called by TCRdb with MiXCR from the multiplex PCR reads. The sample contains about 700,000 distinct CDR3 sequences, about 45% of which appear only once. Sequencing input: peripheral blood or thyroid tissue (not recorded which). The receptor set was obtained from an adult man with Graves' disease, either hyperthyroidism or ophthalmopathy (not recorded which).

The V gene is TRBV7-2, the J gene TRBJ1-4; the D gene is possibly TRBD1 (6 bases). The CDR3 covers 16 residues. Trimming removed 1 base from V and 3 bases from J, with 12 bases in between. CDR1 SGHTA and CDR2 FQGNSA come from the germline V gene. The CDR3 spells CASSLVPGAANEKLFF. CDR3 in DNA: TGTGCCAGCAGCTTAGTCCCAGGGGCGGCTAATGAAAAACTGTTTTTT.

This clonotype occurred many times. The chain couples TRBV7-2 to TRBJ1-4; 7 bases line up with TRBD1. With 1 base clipped from V and 8 bases from J, the junction kept 7 bases outside the gene matches. The CDR3 spans 15 residues. Per the germline V gene, CDR1 is SGHTA and CDR2 is FQGNSA. CDR3 DNA sequence: TGTGCCAGCAGCTTAGGACAGGGAGTCAGCGAAAAACTGTTTTTT. Translating gives CASSLGQGVSEKLFF. Drawing the rest from reference TRBV7-2 and TRBJ1-4, the complete variable domain is GAGVSQSPSNKVTEKGKDVELRCDPISGHTALYWYRQSLGQGLEFLIYFQGNSAPDKSGLPSDRFSAERTGGSVSTLTIQRTQQEDSAVYLCASSLGQGVSEKLFFGSGTQLSVL.

The J gene is TRBJ1-5, the V gene TRBV6-6, with 7 nucleotides matching TRBD1. Germline trimming cut 6 bases from V and 6 bases from J; bases unmatched to any gene: 8. Germline values: CDR1 MNHNY, CDR2 SVGAGI (reference sequence). CDR3 length: 14 amino acids. CDR3 DNA sequence: TGTGCCAGCAGACCGACAGGGATGAGTCAGCCCCAGCATTTT. Translated: CASRPTGMSQPQHF.

This clonotype was detected ten times or more. The chain carries TRBV2 and TRBJ1-3; D call uncertain. Germline values: CDR1 SNHLY, CDR2 FYNNEI. The CDR3 is 12 residues long. The CDR3 bases are TGTGTTTACCTTCCCACTGGAAACACCATATATTTT. It codes for CVYLPTGNTIYF.

This clonotype was picked up many times. The rearrangement uses TRBV20-1 and TRBJ1-2; TRBD1 aligns across 7 bases. After removal of 6 bases from V and 5 bases from J, the junction contained 6 bases not matched to a gene. Germline V gene data show CDR1 as DFQATT and CDR2 as SNEGSKA (reference sequence). The CDR3 extends over 12 amino acids. The DNA for the CDR3 is TGCAGTGCAACCCCACAGGGGTATGGCTACACCTTC. Protein product: CSATPQGYGYTF.

In regard to this clonotype: A much larger clone lies one base from this, so it may be a read error. This rearrangement joins TRBV7-6 to TRBJ2-5, with 9 bases fitting TRBD2. In germline, CDR1 is SGHVS, CDR2 FNYEAQ. V gave up 5 bases and J gave up 1 base; unmatched junction bases: 11. The CDR3 contains 17 residues. The DNA for the CDR3 is TGTGCCAGCAGCACAGACCCGAAGCGGGGGGTCCAAGAGACCCAGTACTTC. Residues: CASSTDPKRGVQETQYF.

Comment on this clonotype: A much bigger clone sits one base away, suggesting this may be a read error. V gene TRBV12-3 or TRBV12-4 combines with J gene TRBJ2-5; D unresolved. The CDR3 has 12 amino acids. CDR3 sequence: CAGSLQVETQYF. The CDR3 DNA sequence: TGTGCCGGCAGTCTGCAGGTCGAGACCCAGTACTTC.

V usage is TRBV12-3 or TRBV12-4 and J usage is TRBJ1-3; D is unclear. The CDR3 extends over 17 amino acids. V was shortened by 0 bases and J by 0 bases, with 12 bases between the two germline ends. CDR3 in DNA: TGTGCCAGCAGTTTAGCGTCACGCTCCAACTCTGGAAACACCATATATTTT. It yields the protein CASSLASRSNSGNTIYF.

V is TRBV2 and J is TRBJ1-2; 9 nucleotides agree with TRBD1. This CDR3 contains 15 residues. With 11 bases clipped from V and 8 bases from J, the junction kept 18 bases outside the gene matches. From germline, CDR1 is SNHLY and CDR2 FYNNEI. The DNA of the CDR3 is TGTGCCCAAACCAAAGACGACCGGGACAGGGCCGGCTACACCTTC. This encodes CAQTKDDRDRAGYTF.

This rearrangement joins TRBV29-1 to TRBJ2-7; D may be TRBD1 or TRBD2 (5 bases each). Germline V gene sequence: CDR1 SQVTM, CDR2 ANQGSEA. This CDR3 has 14 amino acids. With 8 bases removed from V and 1 base from J, the gap between germline ends came to 18 bases. The DNA of the CDR3 is TGCAGCAAAAACCGGGACCACTCATCCTACGAGCAGTACTTC. This codes for CSKNRDHSSYEQYF.

This clonotype was counted many times. This chain links TRBV7-6 with TRBJ2-5; TRBD1 is a possible D gene (6 bases). V dropped 4 bases and J dropped 5 bases, with 17 bases sitting between them. The CDR3 runs 15 residues. Looked up from germline, CDR1 is SGHVS and CDR2 is FNYEAQ. CDR3 sequence: CASSSDEGETETQYF. The CDR3 DNA reads as TGTGCCAGCAGCTCGGACGAGGGGGAGACGGAGACCCAGTACTTC.

The rearrangement uses TRBV10-2 and TRBJ2-7, with D unclear. V lost 4 bases to trimming and J lost 2 bases, with 9 bases between them. The CDR3 covers 13 residues. Germline V lookup: CDR1 WSHSY, CDR2 SAAADI. The CDR3 DNA sequence: TGCGCCAGCAGTGGCCCAGACACCTACGAGCAGTACTTC. Amino acid sequence: CASSGPDTYEQYF.

This clonotype was seen only a few times. The rearrangement uses TRBV7-2 and TRBJ2-5; 8 bases align to TRBD2. V dropped 3 bases and J dropped 2; count of bases not matched to a gene: 2. The CDR3 is 14 amino acids. Germline CDR1 SGHTA, CDR2 FQGNSA. CDR3 in amino acids: CASSFSGIQETQYF. The CDR3 region has the DNA TGTGCCAGCAGCTTTAGCGGGATTCAAGAGACCCAGTACTTC.

On this clonotype: An end of the junction differs from the germline gene, which may be a read error. The chain links TRBV2 to TRBJ1-2; D is undetermined. The germline V gene has CDR1 SNHLY and CDR2 FYNNEI. The CDR3 loop spans 13 amino acids. CDR3 DNA: TGTGCCAGCAGTTTGACGGAAAACTCTGGCTACACCTTC. The encoded protein is CASSLTENSGYTF.

There are a few counts of this clonotype. The rearrangement uses TRBV19 and TRBJ1-1; D remains ambiguous. V shed 1 base and J shed 1 base, with 7 bases lying between them. There are 14 residues in the CDR3. CDR1 and CDR2 (germline): LNHDA, SQIVND (reference sequence). The CDR3 loop reads CASSIVGSNTEAFF. Here the CDR3 DNA reads TGTGCCAGTAGTATAGTCGGTTCGAACACTGAAGCTTTCTTT. Full variable domain (outside the CDR3, taken from reference TRBV19 and TRBJ1-1): DGGITQSPKYLFRKEGQNVTLSCEQNLNHDAMYWYRQDPGQGLRLIYYSQIVNDFQKGDIAEGYSVSREKKESFPLTVTSAQKNPTAFYLCASSIVGSNTEAFFGQGTRLTVV.

This clonotype has a handful of counts. The rearrangement uses TRBV20-1 and TRBJ2-7; D might be TRBD1 or TRBD2, each matching 5 bases. Germline lookup yields CDR1 DFQATT and CDR2 SNEGSKA (reference sequence). The CDR3 is 15 residues long. V was cut by 5 bases and J by 5 bases, with 22 bases left in between. CDR3 protein: CSAAPRDGLLHEQYF. The CDR3 nucleotides are TGCAGTGCTGCCCCAAGGGACGGATTACTTCACGAGCAGTACTTC.

This clonotype was observed a handful of times. The chain joins TRBV28 to TRBJ1-2, with 9 nucleotides matching TRBD1. CDR1 and CDR2 (germline): MDHEN, SYDVKM. The V gene end was trimmed by 3 bases and the J gene end by 8 bases; junction bases not matched to a gene: 4. CDR3 length: 13 residues. The CDR3 is CASSFTGGQGYTF. CDR3 nucleotides: TGTGCCAGCAGTTTTACAGGGGGCCAGGGCTACACCTTC.

This clonotype was seen many times. The chain uses TRBV24-1 and TRBJ1-2; D unresolved. With 3 bases removed from V and 4 bases from J, the gap between germline ends came to 11 bases. The CDR3 covers 14 residues. From germline, CDR1 is KGHDR and CDR2 SFDVKD. For the CDR3, the DNA is TGTGCCACCAGTGATGGCATCCCCCCCTATGGCTACACCTTC. It specifies CATSDGIPPYGYTF.

This clonotype was seen only a few times. The V and J genes are TRBV19 and TRBJ2-2, with D tentatively TRBD1 or TRBD2 (5 bases each). Germline V gene sequence: CDR1 LNHDA, CDR2 SQIVND (reference sequence). This CDR3 has 16 residues. Trimming stripped 1 base from V and 7 bases from J, with 16 bases between. This CDR3 is CASSIGLGVDGGELFF. The CDR3 nucleotides read TGTGCCAGTAGTATAGGACTGGGGGTTGATGGCGGGGAGCTGTTTTTT.

The V and J genes are TRBV6-6 and TRBJ2-7, with a weak D call TRBD2 (6 bases). Looked up from germline, CDR1 is MNHNY and CDR2 is SVGAGI (reference sequence). The CDR3 covers 13 residues. Trimming took 5 bases from V and 4 from J, leaving 12 bases between them. The CDR3 sequence: CASSERGGYEQYF. CDR3 in DNA: TGTGCCAGCAGTGAAAGAGGAGGGTACGAGCAGTACTTC.

The table lists this clonotype with many counts. The chain has TRBV9 and TRBJ2-7, with no clear D. V lost 0 bases and J lost 2, with 9 bases in between. The CDR3 sequence is 14 residues long. The germline CDR1 and CDR2 sequences are SGDLS and YYNGEE. The CDR3: CASSVADGPYEQYF. As DNA, the CDR3 is TGTGCCAGCAGCGTAGCGGACGGGCCCTACGAGCAGTACTTC.

The CDR3 DNA reads TGCGCCAGCAGCTTGAGGGGCGACTCTGGAAACACCATATATTTT. Translating gives CASSLRGDSGNTIYF. The chain carries TRBV5-1 and TRBJ1-3, with D possibly matching TRBD1 (5 bases). This CDR3 is built from 15 residues. Trimming shortened V by 1 base and J by 0 bases, and 8 bases separated the two germline ends. In germline, CDR1 is SGHRS, CDR2 YFSETQ.

The J gene is TRBJ2-5, the V gene TRBV7-8; no firm D call. V lost 6 bases and J 4 bases, leaving 12 bases between the germline ends. Germline CDR1 reads SGHVS; CDR2 reads FQNEAQ. There are 13 residues in the CDR3. CDR3 in amino acids: CASSFAVRETQYF. Written as DNA, the CDR3 is TGTGCCAGCAGTTTTGCAGTGAGAGAGACCCAGTACTTC.

This clonotype turned up a few times. J is TRBJ1-1 and V is TRBV2, with D maybe TRBD1 (5 bases). CDR1 and CDR2 from the germline V gene are SNHLY and FYNNEI. Trimming took 4 bases from V and 1 from J, leaving 16 bases between them. This CDR3 has 16 residues. The CDR3 nucleotides are TGTGCCAGCAGTGGTGGGGGTGCCACTCGGAACACTGAAGCTTTCTTT. Its translation: CASSGGGATRNTEAFF.

This clonotype appeared a few times. V and J are TRBV29-1 and TRBJ2-2; D is unclear. Germline CDR1 is SQVTM and CDR2 is ANQGSEA. The CDR3 length is 13 residues. V shed 2 bases and J shed 1 base, with 5 bases lying between them. In DNA, the CDR3 is TGCAGCGTTGAACTCCTGAACACCGGGGAGCTGTTTTTT. This translates into CSVELLNTGELFF.

On this clonotype: A clone one base away is much larger, so this may be a read error. The chain couples TRBV7-9 to TRBJ1-4; D gene ambiguous. The CDR3 covers 13 residues. From germline, CDR1 is SEHNR and CDR2 FQNEAQ (reference sequence). V gave up 3 bases and J gave up 8 bases, with 10 bases separating them. CDR3 protein: CASSFGMDEKLFF. The CDR3 DNA reads as TGTGCCAGCAGCTTTGGCATGGACGAAAAACTGTTTTTT.

This sequence joins TRBV6-5 and TRBJ2-2; D unresolved. The CDR3 consists of 15 residues. CDR1 and CDR2 from the germline V gene are MNHEY and SVGAGI. The V end lost 6 bases, the J end lost 2 bases, and 13 bases lay between the germline ends. The CDR3 sequence: CASSVYGDNTGELFF. CDR3 DNA sequence: TGTGCCAGCAGCGTATACGGAGATAACACCGGGGAGCTGTTTTTT.

This chain joins TRBV11-1 and TRBJ2-2; D call uncertain. V lost 5 bases, J lost 4 bases, and 5 bases lay in between. The CDR3 is 12 residues long. Germline CDR1 SGHAT, CDR2 FQDESV (reference sequence). The CDR3 sequence is CASSQRTGELFF. CDR3 coding DNA: TGTGCCAGCAGCCAACGCACCGGGGAGCTGTTTTTT.

This clonotype was picked up a small number of times. The CDR3 here is CASSPPGQIYEQYF. The CDR3 coding sequence is TGTGCCAGCAGTCCCCCGGGACAGATCTACGAGCAGTACTTC. The genes are TRBV28 and TRBJ2-7; 7 bases align to TRBD1. Germline CDR1 reads MDHEN; CDR2 reads SYDVKM. This CDR3 spans 14 amino acids. Trimming removed 5 bases from V and 3 bases from J; junction bases left unmatched: 7.

In this sample, this clonotype turned up many times. This chain joins TRBV5-1 and TRBJ1-1; 8 bases are a match to TRBD1. The germline V gene has CDR1 SGHRS and CDR2 YFSETQ. J lost 0 bases, V lost 1 base, and 5 bases had no gene match. The CDR3 is 16 amino acids. The CDR3 region has the DNA TGCGCCAGCAGCTTGTCAGGGGGCGCGCTGAACACTGAAGCTTTCTTT. It codes for CASSLSGGALNTEAFF.

At least ten counts were recorded for this clonotype. The chain carries TRBV7-8 and TRBJ1-5, with D possibly being TRBD1 (6 bases). Between the trimmed V and J ends, which lost 3 bases and 1 base, there was a span of 10 bases. The CDR3 is 15 residues long. Germline V gene sequence: CDR1 SGHVS, CDR2 FQNEAQ. The CDR3 DNA reads as TGTGCCAGCAGCTTTAACAGGGTGAGCAATCAGCCCCAGCATTTT. The encoded protein is CASSFNRVSNQPQHF.